This entry concerns a single T cell receptor (beta chain). Its antigen is not identified. The source of the sample is a study of T cell responses to AZD1222 COVID-19 vaccine. Study outcomes and limitations: White British donors predominated, females outnumbered males, and clonal diversity was possibly underestimated. Repertoire collection took place solely once the T cell response had peaked.

The repertoire was sequenced with immunoSEQ multiplex PCR; TCRdb's copy has only in-frame clones and lacks some. Of 150,000 to 200,000 clones listed, 85% to 95% are singletons. Germline V gene lookup returns CDR1 SGHDT and CDR2 YYEEEE. The V and J ends lost 6 bases and 3 bases respectively, with 19 bases between them. This CDR3 has 16 amino acids. The chain combines TRBV5-6 with TRBJ1-3, with D perhaps matching TRBD1 (5 bases). The specimen was peripheral blood, collected on day 0 of AZD1222 vaccination. The TCR originated in an adult in good health. The CDR3 bases are TGTGCCAGCACGCTTAAACAGGTCCGGAATGGAAACACCATATATTTT. It is translated as CASTLKQVRNGNTIYF.